This T cell receptor (beta chain) stems from a study of T cells in Graves' hyperthyroidism and ophthalmopathy. Study-wide results and caveats: Blood also contained most expanded thyroid clonotypes above 0.001.

The CDR3 has 13 residues. Trimming at V came to 3 bases and at J to 8 bases, leaving 5 bases not matched to a gene. Germline V gene sequence: CDR1 MNHNS, CDR2 SASEGT. Amplified TCR beta CDR3 regions derived from RNA transcripts. The TCR CDR3 was amplified in a first-round RT-PCR using the HTBI primer set. Via MiXCR, TCRdb re-called the multiplex PCR reads, giving one row per CDR3 protein. The table includes over 650,000 distinct CDR3 sequences, 45% detected once. Remarks on this clonotype: Antigen unknown.

The sample comprised peripheral blood or thyroid tissue (not recorded which). The receptor was derived from an adult man with Graves' disease, either hyperthyroidism or ophthalmopathy (not recorded which). The chain carries TRBV6-1 and TRBJ1-2; 8 bases fit TRBD1. The chain's CDR3 is CASSDRQGSGYTF. The DNA of the CDR3 is TGTGCCAGCAGTGATAGACAGGGGAGCGGCTACACCTTC.